This TCR beta chain originates from a study of T cell responses to AZD1222 COVID-19 vaccine. The length of the CDR3 is 15 residues. Germline values: CDR1 SGHRS, CDR2 YFSETQ. Trimming took 1 base from V and 2 from J, leaving 12 bases between them. Repertoires were generated with immunoSEQ multiplex PCR, while TCRdb's copy carries only in-frame clones and drops some. The sample records some 120,000 clones, roughly 88% being singletons. To note about this clone: No antigen is known for it.

Study observations and caveats: Reportedly, nearly half of unique spike TCRs recognized epitopes outside B.1.351/B.1.1.7 mutations. A rise in Spike-specific TCR breadth and depth followed two AZD1222 doses. Donor demographics were predominantly white British with a female majority; clonal diversity may be underestimated.

Second-dose intervals of approximately 4 or approximately 12 weeks were pooled. The chain recombines TRBV5-1 with TRBJ1-2, with TRBD1 as a possible D gene (6 bases). This sample comprised peripheral blood, obtained 28 days after the second AZD1222 dose. The source is an adult who received the AZD1222 COVID-19 vaccine. The CDR3 DNA reads as TGCGCCAGCAGCTTGTCTACCGGACAGAACTATGGCTACACCTTC. It is translated as CASSLSTGQNYGYTF.